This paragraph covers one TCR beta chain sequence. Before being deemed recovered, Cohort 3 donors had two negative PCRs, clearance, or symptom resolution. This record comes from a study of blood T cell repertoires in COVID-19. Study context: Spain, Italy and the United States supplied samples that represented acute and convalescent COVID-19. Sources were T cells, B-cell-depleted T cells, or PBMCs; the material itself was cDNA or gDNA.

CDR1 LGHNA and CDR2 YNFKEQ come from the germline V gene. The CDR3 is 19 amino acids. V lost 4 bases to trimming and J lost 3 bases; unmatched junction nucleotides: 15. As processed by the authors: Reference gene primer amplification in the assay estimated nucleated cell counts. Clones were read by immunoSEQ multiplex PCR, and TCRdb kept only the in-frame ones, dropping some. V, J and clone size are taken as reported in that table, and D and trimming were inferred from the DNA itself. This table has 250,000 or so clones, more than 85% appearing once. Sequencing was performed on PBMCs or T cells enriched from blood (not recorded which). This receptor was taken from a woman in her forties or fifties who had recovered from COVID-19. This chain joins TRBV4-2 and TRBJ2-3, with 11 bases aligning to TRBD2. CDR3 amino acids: CASSRRNLAGGPGTDTQYF. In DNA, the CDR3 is TGTGCCAGCAGCCGACGGAATTTAGCGGGAGGGCCGGGGACAGATACGCAGTATTTT.